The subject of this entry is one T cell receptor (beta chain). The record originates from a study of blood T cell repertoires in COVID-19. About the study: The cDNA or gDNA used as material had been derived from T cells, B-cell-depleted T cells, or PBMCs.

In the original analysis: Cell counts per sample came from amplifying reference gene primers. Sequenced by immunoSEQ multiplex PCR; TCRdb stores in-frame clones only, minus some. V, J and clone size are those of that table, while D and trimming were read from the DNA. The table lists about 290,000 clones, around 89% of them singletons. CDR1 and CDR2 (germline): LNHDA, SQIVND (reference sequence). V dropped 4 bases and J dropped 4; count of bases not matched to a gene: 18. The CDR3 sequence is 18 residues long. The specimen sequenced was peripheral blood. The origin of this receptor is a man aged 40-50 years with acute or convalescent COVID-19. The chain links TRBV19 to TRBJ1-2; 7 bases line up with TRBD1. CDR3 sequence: CASSTRRTGPLGRYGYTF. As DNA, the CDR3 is TGTGCCAGTAGTACCAGGCGGACAGGCCCATTAGGCCGCTATGGCTACACCTTC.